These T cell receptor beta chains were read from a single sample in a study of blood T cell repertoires in COVID-19. This table comes from immunoSEQ multiplex PCR, and its TCRdb copy is limited to in-frame clones, with some not included. The table has around 140,000 clones, approximately 84% seen once. Sample: peripheral blood. These receptors all stem from a woman older than 75 with acute or convalescent COVID-19. Both conserved end residues are part of each CDR3. D genes are given only for firm matches. Not every row has a clone size; where given, it reads once, few, many or a size class.

TRBJ2-7 TRBD1 TRBV7-2 - CASSLRDRSSYEQYF TGTGCCAGCAGCTTACGGGACAGGAGCTCCTACGAGCAGTACTTC
TRBJ2-5 - TRBV12-3/TRBV12-4 - CASTLGTEETQYF TGTGCCAGCACACTTGGTACGGAAGAGACCCAGTACTTC
TRBJ1-1 - TRBV5-1 - CASSLGANTEAFF TGCGCCAGCAGTCTGGGGGCGAACACTGAAGCTTTCTTT
TRBJ1-4 TRBD1 TRBV11-2 - CASSGYRGRNEKLFF TGTGCCAGCAGCGGATACAGGGGGCGGAATGAAAAACTGTTTTTT
TRBJ1-1 - TRBV6-5 - CASSYLGENTEAFF TGTGCCAGCAGTTACTTAGGGGAGAACACTGAAGCTTTCTTT
TRBJ2-1 - TRBV7-2 - CASSLVSSYNEQFF TGTGCCAGCAGCTTAGTCAGCTCCTACAATGAGCAGTTCTTC
TRBJ1-1 - TRBV6-2/TRBV6-3 - CASSYSTIGTEAFF TGTGCCAGCAGTTACTCGACAATAGGTACTGAAGCTTTCTTT
TRBJ2-1 TRBD2 TRBV15 once CATSKTSGGYNEQFF TGTGCCACCAGCAAAACTAGCGGGGGTTACAATGAGCAGTTCTTC
TRBJ1-1 - TRBV7-2 - CASSFGHFEAFF TGTGCCAGCAGCTTTGGGCACTTTGAAGCTTTCTTT
TRBJ2-1 - TRBV6-4 - CASSDLNNEQFF TGTGCCAGCAGTGACCTAAACAATGAGCAGTTCTTC
TRBJ2-7 - TRBV6-5 - CASSISGNSYEQYF TGTGCCAGCAGTATATCCGGGAACTCCTACGAGCAGTACTTC
TRBJ1-5 - TRBV18 - CASSPPGTNSNQPQHF TGTGCCAGCTCACCACCGGGCACAAATAGCAATCAGCCCCAGCATTTT
TRBJ1-6 - TRBV6-1 - CASSEVGQRNSPLHF TGTGCCAGCAGTGAAGTAGGACAGCGAAATTCACCCCTCCACTTT
TRBJ1-6 TRBD1 TRBV19 - CASSIAGGQGSPLHF TGTGCCAGTAGTATAGCAGGGGGGCAGGGTTCACCCCTCCACTTT
TRBJ2-1 TRBD2 TRBV6-1 - CASSGASGGSALREQFF TGTGCCAGCAGTGGGGCTAGCGGGGGGTCCGCTCTCAGGGAGCAGTTCTTC
TRBJ1-2 - TRBV6-2/TRBV6-3 - CASSFSGRGIGIGYTF TGTGCCAGCAGTTTTTCAGGGCGCGGGATCGGGATTGGCTACACCTTC
TRBJ1-2 - TRBV14 - CASSQGRVGYTF TGTGCCAGCAGCCAAGGTCGGGTTGGCTACACCTTC
TRBJ2-7 TRBD1 TRBV13 - CASSPGTGDEQYF TGTGCCAGCAGCCCGGGGACAGGGGACGAGCAGTACTTC
TRBJ1-4 - TRBV19 - CASRRAPNEKLFF TGTGCCAGTCGGCGGGCTCCGAATGAAAAACTGTTTTTT
TRBJ2-1 - TRBV6-6 - CASSYSGGGDEQFF TGTGCCAGCAGCTATTCGGGGGGCGGGGATGAGCAGTTCTTC
TRBJ1-4 TRBD1 TRBV7-7 few CASSPTRTGRQEKLFF TGTGCTAGCAGCCCCACCCGGACAGGGCGGCAGGAAAAACTGTTTTTT
TRBJ2-1 - TRBV7-7 - CASSLGRNDEQFF TGTGCCAGCAGCTTGGGCAGGAATGATGAGCAGTTCTTC
TRBJ2-7 - TRBV7-9 - CASSSGQDYEQYF TGTGCCAGCAGCTCGGGACAAGACTACGAGCAGTACTTC
TRBJ1-4 TRBD1 TRBV25-1 - CASSRTGGNEKLFF TGTGCCAGCAGTCGGACAGGGGGCAACGAAAAACTGTTTTTT
TRBJ2-3 - TRBV5-1 - CASSWRAGTTDTQYF TGCGCCAGCAGCTGGAGGGCAGGGACCACAGATACGCAGTATTTT